This TCR beta chain emerged from a study of identical twins. Trimming at V came to 5 bases and at J to 5 bases, leaving 7 bases not matched to a gene. Germline loops: CDR1 SGHVS, CDR2 FQNEAQ. The CDR3 is 15 residues long. With template switching, a universal primer site was added, and the cDNA carried unique molecular identifiers. TCRdb called the 5' RACE reads again in MiXCR, with one record for every CDR3 protein. The table has 300,000 to 400,000 distinct CDR3 sequences, about 12% seen once. About this clonotype itself: Its target is unknown.

Study-level points and caveats: Findings depended on cross-sectional statistics rather than tracking the same donors.

The same data also went into a second study, on yellow fever vaccine responses in identical twins.

Input material: CD8+ T cells sorted from blood. V is TRBV7-8 and J is TRBJ2-2, with TRBD1 matching 8 bases. The receptor was derived from a woman younger than 30 in good health. CDR3 residues: CASSGTGPKTGELFF. Written as DNA, the CDR3 is TGTGCCAGCAGCGGGACAGGCCCTAAAACCGGGGAGCTGTTTTTT.